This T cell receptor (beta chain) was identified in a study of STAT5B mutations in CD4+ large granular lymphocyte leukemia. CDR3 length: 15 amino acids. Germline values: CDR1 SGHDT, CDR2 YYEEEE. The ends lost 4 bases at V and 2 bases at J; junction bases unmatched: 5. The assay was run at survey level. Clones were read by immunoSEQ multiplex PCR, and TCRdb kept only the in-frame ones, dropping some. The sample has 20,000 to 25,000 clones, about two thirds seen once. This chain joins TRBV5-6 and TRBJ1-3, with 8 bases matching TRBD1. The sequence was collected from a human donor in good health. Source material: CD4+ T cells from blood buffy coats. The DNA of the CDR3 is TGTGCCAGCAGCCGTCTGGACAGGGCTGGAAACACCATATATTTT. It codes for CASSRLDRAGNTIYF.